This T cell receptor beta chain was recorded in a study of Graves' ophthalmopathy and Graves' hyperthyroidism. Ophthalmopathy-affected donors exhibited moderate-to-severe activity, CAS ≥3, NOSPECS ≥4, and duration under 3 months. The evidence that diagnosis relied on was clinical symptoms, serum thyroxine, TRAb, thyroid ultrasound and orbital computed tomography. The study, taken as a whole, reports: Most thyroid clonotypes expanded beyond 0.001 frequency were also found in blood.

This clonotype was counted ten times or more. Its target is not known. The V segment lost 4 bases and the J segment 0 bases; nucleotides outside the gene matches: 4. Germline CDR1 is MNHNS and CDR2 is SASEGT. The CDR3 is made up of 15 amino acids. The authors amplified TCR beta CDR3 regions from RNA transcripts. HTBI primers served in a first-round RT-PCR, which a second-round multiplex PCR followed. Using its own MiXCR run on the multiplex PCR reads, TCRdb lists one record per CDR3 protein. The table records 300,000 or so distinct CDR3 sequences, roughly 15% of them present only once. The specimen sequenced was peripheral blood. The chain has TRBV6-1 and TRBJ1-2, with 8 bases aligning to TRBD1. This receptor was taken from an adult man with Graves' ophthalmopathy. CDR3 sequence: CASSVDRGANYGYTF. CDR3 DNA: TGTGCCAGCAGTGTCGACAGGGGAGCTAACTATGGCTACACCTTC.